Following are 2 T cell receptor beta chains from one sample sequenced in a study of blood T cell repertoires in COVID-19. Generated by immunoSEQ multiplex PCR, the TCRdb table keeps only in-frame clones and is missing some. This sample has about 310,000 clones, with 87% found just once. The material sequenced was peripheral blood. Receptor source: a man between 18 and 35 years old with active or convalescent COVID-19.

This chain links TRBV9 with TRBJ2-5; tentatively, D is TRBD1 (5 bases). The length of the CDR3 is 12 residues. Germline V gene lookup returns CDR1 SGDLS and CDR2 YYNGEE. With 8 bases removed from V and 2 bases from J, the gap between germline ends came to 10 bases. CDR3 DNA sequence: TGTGCCAGAGGACACAGGCAAGAGACCCAGTACTTC. Translating gives CARGHRQETQYF.

The J gene is TRBJ2-7, the V gene TRBV5-8; 9 nucleotides line up with TRBD2. Unmatched junction bases numbered 7, after V lost 1 base and J lost 5 bases. The CDR3 runs to 15 residues. Germline V gene sequence: CDR1 SGHTS, CDR2 YDEGEE. CDR3 sequence: CASSLSLAGTHEQYF. CDR3 in DNA: TGTGCCAGCAGCTTGAGCCTAGCGGGAACCCACGAGCAGTACTTC.